This T cell receptor beta chain is from a study of glioma-infiltrating T cells after dendritic cell vaccination (dated by TCRdb to 2015 to 2016). Background on the whole study: The cohort comprised about 15 glioblastoma patients from Phase I and II dendritic cell vaccination trials, 9 newly diagnosed and 6 with recurrent disease. The vaccine was prepared from monocyte-derived dendritic cells that were cultured for seven days with IL-4 and GM-CSF and then pulsed overnight with autologous tumor lysate. Patients received three intradermal dendritic cell vaccine injections at biweekly intervals in the arm below the axilla. In glioblastoma patients vaccinated with dendritic cells, deep sequencing of TCR beta CDR3 regions served to measure tumor-infiltrating lymphocyte content and to compare repertoires between tumor and blood. Patients received autologous tumor lysate-pulsed dendritic cell vaccination between about 2002 and 2013. Survival after dendritic cell vaccination was correlated with TCR sequencing metrics, such as TIL content and the overlap between tumor and blood repertoires. Overall results and qualifications from the work: The cohort was small and heterogeneous, few patients had complete blood and tumor sets, and even fewer had initial-recurrent tumor pairs. After dendritic cell vaccination, a higher estimated pretreatment TIL content predicted longer time to progression and overall survival. The three-group TCR overlap response model was characterized as speculative, and prospective validation of the model was stated to be required. TCR clonality showed no direct relationship with survival, which suggests that a diverse polyclonal response may matter.

TCRB CDR3 regions were amplified from roughly 1.8 ug genomic DNA, or all available DNA if less, using the immunoSEQ assay. Multiplex PCR used 60 forward primers for TCR V beta segments and 13 reverse primers for J beta segments. To estimate reads per starting template, synthetic control templates were spiked into each sample at limiting dilution. The Illumina HiSeq System generated 87 bp sequencing reads. In the source study's methods: PCR and sequencing errors were removed by merging closely related sequences with a nearest neighbor algorithm. TCR overlap was measured as the percentage of unique tumor TCR beta sequences also present in the same patient's peripheral blood. TCRdb stores this immuneACCESS table with in-frame sequences only. Part of the clones is absent; in the studies checked, under half of the shortfall reflects unresolved V genes, and no reason is known for the rest. V, J and clone size are those of that table, while D and trimming were read from the DNA. The sample records roughly 70,000 clones, approximately 80% of which are singletons. Around 2.3% of the sample is in the top ten clones.

The CDR3 starts with the cysteine, ends with the phenylalanine, and has 14 residues. Just CDR3 DNA is preserved here, 42 bases in frame from base 1. Based on the germline V gene, the CDR1 and CDR2 sequences are SGHVS and FQNEAQ. At the junction V is shortened by 1 base and J by 3 bases, with 7 bases in between. As concerns this clone: It lacks a known antigen. No clone much larger than this one lies a single base away; base qualities are absent.

Selection of patients required sufficient residual fresh-frozen tumor tissue and over two years of available survival data. Molecular status otherwise varied across the glioblastoma patients, but none of them carried an isocitrate dehydrogenase mutation. PBMC were collected before vaccination, two weeks after the third vaccination, and at tumor progression when it occurred. The Qiagen DNeasy Blood extraction Kit was used to extract genomic DNA. The TCR comes from a human donor with glioblastoma. The chain uses TRBV7-8 and TRBJ2-1; a confident D gene designation cannot be given. Sequencing used blood, obtained before dendritic cell vaccination. The encoded CDR3 is CASSLGTGYNEQFF. At the DNA level, the sequence is TGTGCCAGCAGCTTAGGAACGGGCTACAATGAGCAGTTCTTC.